This T cell receptor beta chain was documented in a study of blood T cell repertoires in COVID-19 (dated by TCRdb to 2020 to 2022). General notes on the study: Samples from collaborators originated in the United States, Italy and Spain and spanned both the acute and convalescent phases of COVID-19. The material from the prospective study consisted of cDNA or gDNA derived from T cells, B-cell-depleted T cells, or PBMCs. The dataset comprised deeply sampled blood TCRbeta repertoires from subjects exposed to, actively infected with, or recovered from COVID-19. The repertoires were made available in a free public database intended to serve as a resource for research on the immune response to SARS-CoV-2. Samples came from the ongoing ImmuneRACE study (first 160 participants) plus 1,254 subjects from 6 global collaborators. The sample metadata nearly always contained a de-identified subject ID, COVID-19 status, age in years and sex. HLA class I and class II types, where available, came from metadata supplied by the sample provider rather than from assay-based typing.

Beyond this particular receptor, the publication reports: How much clinical and demographic metadata was included differed by source and by participant, and the metadata was provided uncurated.

A note on this clone: The specificity of this receptor is unknown. One base away there is no much larger clone; base qualities are not given.

Participants in the prospective study were aged 18 to 89 years, lived in under 30 United States geographic areas, and enrolled through a virtual design. To assign participants to cohorts, the prospective study relied on clinical history that participants themselves reported in a screening survey and a study questionnaire. Exposed participants had been in contact with someone with a PCR-confirmed or clinician-diagnosed COVID-19 case within 2 weeks of study entry. In the prospective study, mobile phlebotomists collected whole blood, serum and a nasopharyngeal or oropharyngeal swab from each participant. Over a roughly 2-month period, participants in the prospective study had the option of providing additional blood draws and questionnaires. Blood samples from the prospective study were shipped frozen or at room temperature prior to DNA extraction. TCRbeta CDR3 regions were amplified from genomic DNA using the immunoSEQ Assay, a bias-controlled multiplex PCR. On the study's bioinformatics: The number of nucleated cells in each sample was estimated from the amplification of reference gene primers within the assay. To quantify the absolute abundance of each unique TCRbeta CDR3 rearrangement, sequence reads were collapsed and filtered. For each sample, productive Simpson clonality was calculated by taking the square root of Simpson's diversity index across productive rearrangements. TCRdb limited this immuneACCESS table to in-frame rearrangements with V and J called. A share of clones is missing; checked studies link under half to unresolved V genes, and the rest is unexplained. The DNA was the basis for D and trimming; V, J and clone size are from that table. This sample lists around 220,000 clones; 85% to 90% were detected once. Of the sample, about 15% falls within the top ten clones.

As encoded in the germline V gene, CDR1 is SQVTM while CDR2 is ANQGSEA. Inclusive of the bounding cysteine and phenylalanine, the CDR3 is 13 residues long. The sequence is cut down to CDR3 DNA, 39 bases in frame from base 1. V has 4 bases trimmed and J has 7 bases trimmed; junction bases matching no gene number 8. Sequenced: PBMCs or T cells enriched from blood (not recorded which). The chain is assembled from TRBV29-1 and TRBJ2-3; TRBD2 agrees with 7 junctional bases. The sequence came from a man aged 25-40 years who had been exposed to COVID-19. CDR3 loop: CSVVGGDEYTQYF. The nucleotide sequence reads TGCAGCGTTGTGGGAGGGGATGAGTATACGCAGTATTTT.